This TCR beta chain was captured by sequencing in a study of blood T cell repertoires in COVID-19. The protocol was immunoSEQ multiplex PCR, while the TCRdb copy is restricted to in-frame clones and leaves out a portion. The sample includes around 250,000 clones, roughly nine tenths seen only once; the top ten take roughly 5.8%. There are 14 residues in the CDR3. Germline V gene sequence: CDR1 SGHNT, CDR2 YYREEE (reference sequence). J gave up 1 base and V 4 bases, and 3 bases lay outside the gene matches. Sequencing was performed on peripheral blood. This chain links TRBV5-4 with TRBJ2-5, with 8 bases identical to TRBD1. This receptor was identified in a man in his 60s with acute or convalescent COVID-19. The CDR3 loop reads CASSQTGAQETQYF. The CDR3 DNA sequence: TGTGCCAGCAGCCAGACAGGGGCCCAAGAGACCCAGTACTTC.